This T cell receptor (beta chain) stems from a study of CD8 T cells in ankylosing spondylitis. Study-wide results and caveats: A TCR beta motif made of fewer than 10 highly homologous variants seemed typical of ankylosing spondylitis blood.

The CDR3 runs to 15 residues. Trimming removed 0 bases at V and 1 base at J, with 10 bases between. CDR1 is SGHRS, CDR2 YFSETQ, per germline. As the method for making TCR beta libraries, quantitative 5'-RACE with molecular barcodes was used. TCRdb used MiXCR to reprocess the 5' RACE reads, holding one entry per CDR3 protein. The sample holds about 750,000 distinct CDR3 sequences, 15% to 20% seen once. Many counts were recorded for this clonotype. Its target is not known. This clonotype originated in a male donor with ankylosing spondylitis. This chain links TRBV5-1 with TRBJ2-5, with D hard to call. Sequenced material: blood, either unsorted or a sorted T cell fraction (not recorded which). The CDR3 sequence is CASSLDVYSQETQYF. The CDR3 bases are TGCGCCAGCAGCTTGGATGTCTACTCCCAAGAGACCCAGTACTTC. Looking up the rest from reference TRBV5-1 and TRBJ2-5 gives the full variable domain: KAGVTQTPRYLIKTRGQQVTLSCSPISGHRSVSWYQQTPGQGLQFLFEYFSETQRNKGNFPGRFSGRQFSNSRSEMNVSTLELGDSALYLCASSLDVYSQETQYFGPGTRLLVL.